The TCR beta chain described here comes from a study of CD8 T cells in Susac syndrome. Notes on the study in general: The authors acknowledged that their TCR sequencing and HLA analysis involved a relatively small number of individuals.

Reverse transcription of about 0.45 to 1 ug RNA was performed with random hexamers. The CDR3 of TCR beta was amplified by immunoSEQ multiplex PCR across 54 Vbeta and 13 Jbeta. TCRdb fed the immunoSEQ multiplex PCR reads into MiXCR, producing one record per CDR3 protein. The sample includes some 120,000 distinct CDR3 sequences, 85% to 95% of them seen just once. The germline V gene encodes CDR1 MNHEY and CDR2 SMNVEV (reference sequence). This CDR3 is built from 15 residues. The trim removed 3 bases at V and 4 bases at J, leaving 3 bases unmatched. As regards this clonotype: Antigen specificity is unknown.

The sequenced target, TCR beta, came from blood CD8+ and CD4+ T cells. Healthy donors served as the controls. They were matched for age and sex. This receptor was taken from a human donor in good health. The rearrangement uses TRBV27 and TRBJ2-1, with TRBD2 matching over 10 bases. Source material: CD4+ T cells from PBMCs. The CDR3 nucleotides read TGTGCCAGCAGTTTCACTAGCGGGGATTACAATGAGCAGTTCTTC. It yields the protein CASSFTSGDYNEQFF.